This T cell receptor beta chain is from a study of blood T cell repertoires in COVID-19. Study-level information: COVID-19 samples collected from the United States, Italy and Spain covered acute and convalescent phases. From T cells, B-cell-depleted T cells, or PBMCs came the material, which was cDNA or gDNA.

The germline V gene has CDR1 ENHRY and CDR2 SYGVKD. The trim removed 11 bases at V and 2 bases at J, leaving 14 bases unmatched. This CDR3 is 15 amino acids long. As processed by the authors: Amplification of reference gene primers provided the estimated nucleated cell counts. Repertoires were generated with immunoSEQ multiplex PCR, while TCRdb's copy carries only in-frame clones and drops some. Clonal size and the V and J genes are those of that table, whereas D and trimming came from the DNA. The repertoire has about 360,000 clones, 81% of them found once; the top ten carry about 1%. The chain uses TRBV10-3 and TRBJ2-7, with 8 bases that match TRBD1. The sequence was collected from a human donor with acute or convalescent COVID-19. The donor label of this sample is uncertain. The sequencing input was peripheral blood. The CDR3 spells CASDDLGQGTYEQYF. The DNA of the CDR3 is TGTGCCTCAGACGACCTTGGACAGGGCACCTACGAGCAGTACTTC.